This T cell receptor (beta chain) originates from a study of blood T cell repertoires in COVID-19. Measured with immunoSEQ multiplex PCR; TCRdb has only the in-frame clones, and not every one. The repertoire holds 150,000 to 200,000 clones, with 85% as singletons. J was trimmed by 4 bases and V by 2 bases; bases with no gene match: 7. In germline, CDR1 is SNHLY, CDR2 FYNNEI. The CDR3 spans 15 residues. The rearrangement uses TRBV2 and TRBJ2-7, with 8 bases that match TRBD2. The receptor was isolated from a woman of 80 years or more with COVID-19, enrolled during active disease. The sample was peripheral blood. As DNA, the CDR3 is TGTGCCAGCAGTGAATTCGGGAGGGCCTCATACGAGCAGTACTTC. Protein: CASSEFGRASYEQYF.